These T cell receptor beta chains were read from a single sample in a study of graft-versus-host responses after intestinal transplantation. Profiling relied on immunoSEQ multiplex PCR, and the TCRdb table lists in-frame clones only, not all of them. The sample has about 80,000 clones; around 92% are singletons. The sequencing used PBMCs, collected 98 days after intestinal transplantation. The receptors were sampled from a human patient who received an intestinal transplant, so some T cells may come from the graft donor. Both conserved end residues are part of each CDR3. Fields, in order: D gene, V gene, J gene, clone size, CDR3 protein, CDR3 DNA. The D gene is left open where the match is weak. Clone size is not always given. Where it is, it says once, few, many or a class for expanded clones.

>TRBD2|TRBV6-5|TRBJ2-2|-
CASSYIGTSPTGELFF
TGTGCCAGCAGTTACATCGGGACTAGCCCGACCGGGGAGCTGTTTTTT
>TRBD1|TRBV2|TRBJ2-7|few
CASSPTGDPLYEQYF
TGTGCCAGCAGCCCAACAGGGGACCCCCTCTACGAGCAGTACTTC
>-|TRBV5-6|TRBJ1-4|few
CASSGGQEKLFF
TGTGCCAGCAGCGGTGGACAGGAAAAACTGTTTTTT
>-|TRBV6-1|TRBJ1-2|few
CASSEGAIPNYGYTF
TGTGCCAGCAGTGAAGGTGCCATCCCTAACTATGGCTACACCTTC
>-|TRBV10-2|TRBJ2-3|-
CASSDVGERVADTQYF
TGCGCCAGCAGTGATGTTGGGGAAAGGGTGGCAGATACGCAGTATTTT
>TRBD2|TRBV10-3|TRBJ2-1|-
CAITPLPERGGSEQFF
TGTGCCATCACCCCCCTGCCGGAGCGGGGGGGCAGTGAGCAGTTCTTC
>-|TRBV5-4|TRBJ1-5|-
CASSFEEQPQHF
TGTGCCAGCAGCTTTGAGGAGCAGCCCCAGCATTTT
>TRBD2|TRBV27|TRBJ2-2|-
CASRTSGGATGELFF
TGTGCCAGCAGAACTAGCGGGGGGGCCACCGGGGAGCTGTTTTTT
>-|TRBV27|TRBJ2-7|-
CASSWAVNYEQYF
TGTGCCAGCAGTTGGGCAGTTAACTACGAGCAGTACTTC
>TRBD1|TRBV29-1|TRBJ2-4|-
CSVGDSFTKNIQYF
TGCAGCGTCGGGGACAGTTTTACAAAAAACATTCAGTACTTC
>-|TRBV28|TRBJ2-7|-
CASSLWGVTVPTKGEQYF
TGTGCCAGCAGTTTGTGGGGGGTAACGGTCCCCACGAAGGGGGAGCAGTACTTC
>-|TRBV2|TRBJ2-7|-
CASSGSGDEQYF
TGTGCCAGCAGTGGATCAGGGGACGAGCAGTACTTC
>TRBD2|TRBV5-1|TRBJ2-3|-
CASSLGSGGARDTQYF
TGCGCCAGCAGCTTGGGTAGCGGGGGGGCGAGAGATACGCAGTATTTT
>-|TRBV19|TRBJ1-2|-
CASSIVVGPAYGYTF
TGTGCCAGTAGTATAGTAGTAGGGCCAGCCTATGGCTACACCTTC
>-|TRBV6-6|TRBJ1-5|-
CASSYSGRDQPQHF
TGTGCCAGCAGTTACTCGGGCCGCGATCAGCCCCAGCATTTT
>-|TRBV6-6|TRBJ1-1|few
CASSYLMNTEAFF
TGTGCCAGCAGTTACCTCATGAACACTGAAGCTTTCTTT
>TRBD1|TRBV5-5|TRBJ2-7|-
CASPLGRGTNEQYF
TGTGCCAGCCCCCTGGGCAGGGGGACGAACGAGCAGTACTTC
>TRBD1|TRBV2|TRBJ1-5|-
CASSDRGRGPQHF
TGTGCCAGCAGTGACAGGGGGCGGGGGCCCCAGCATTTT
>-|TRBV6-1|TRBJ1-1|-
CASSEGRGRMNTEAFF
TGTGCCAGCAGTGAAGGGAGAGGGAGGATGAACACTGAAGCTTTCTTT
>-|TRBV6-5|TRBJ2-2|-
CASSFGLGNTGELFF
TGTGCCAGCAGTTTCGGACTCGGGAACACCGGGGAGCTGTTTTTT
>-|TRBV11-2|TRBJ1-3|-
CASSSGISGNTIYF
TGTGCCAGCAGCTCGGGAATCTCTGGAAACACCATATATTTT
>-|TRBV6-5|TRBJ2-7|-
CASTKTAVYEQYF
TGTGCCAGCACGAAGACAGCCGTCTACGAGCAGTACTTC
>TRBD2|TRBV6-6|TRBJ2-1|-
CASSYSTGGAWEQFF
TGTGCCAGCAGTTACTCGACCGGGGGGGCCTGGGAGCAGTTCTTC
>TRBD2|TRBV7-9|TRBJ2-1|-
CASSGFWLPGLAGDNEQFF
TGTGCCAGCAGCGGTTTTTGGCTCCCGGGACTAGCGGGAGACAATGAGCAGTTCTTC
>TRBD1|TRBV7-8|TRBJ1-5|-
CASSLVAATSGQGKNQPQHF
TGTGCCAGCAGCTTAGTAGCTGCTACCTCGGGACAGGGGAAGAATCAGCCCCAGCATTTT
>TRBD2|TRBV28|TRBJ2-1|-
CASSFGGSAPSPQFF
TGTGCCAGCAGTTTCGGCGGGAGCGCCCCTTCCCCGCAGTTCTTC
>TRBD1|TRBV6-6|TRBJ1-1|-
CASSSGQGAGAFF
TGTGCCAGCAGCTCTGGACAGGGGGCAGGGGCTTTCTTT
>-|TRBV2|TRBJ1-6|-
CASSAADGNYNSPLHF
TGTGCCAGCAGTGCCGCTGACGGAAACTATAATTCACCCCTCCACTTT
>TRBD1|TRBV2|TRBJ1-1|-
CASSGGQGMNTEAFF
TGTGCCAGCAGTGGGGGACAGGGTATGAACACTGAAGCTTTCTTT
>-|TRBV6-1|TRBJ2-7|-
CASRIPPDRSYEQYF
TGTGCCAGCAGAATCCCCCCCGACAGATCCTACGAGCAGTACTTC
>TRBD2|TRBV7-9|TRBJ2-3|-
CASSRSGRADTQYF
TGTGCCAGCAGCCGGAGCGGGAGGGCGGATACGCAGTATTTT
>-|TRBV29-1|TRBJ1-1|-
CSVDYEGEAFF
TGCAGCGTTGATTATGAGGGAGAAGCTTTCTTT
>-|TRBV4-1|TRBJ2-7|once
CASSPSGDEQYF
TGCGCCAGCAGTCCTTCTGGGGACGAGCAGTACTTC
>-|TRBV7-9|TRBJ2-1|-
CASSLLGSPVNEQFF
TGTGCCAGCAGCCTCCTGGGTTCCCCTGTAAATGAGCAGTTCTTC
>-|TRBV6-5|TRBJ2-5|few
CASSYGGTQYF
TGTGCCAGCAGTTATGGGGGGACCCAGTACTTC
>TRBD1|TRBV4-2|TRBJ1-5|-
CASSQGEGADQPQHF
TGTGCCAGCAGCCAAGGTGAGGGGGCGGATCAGCCCCAGCATTTT
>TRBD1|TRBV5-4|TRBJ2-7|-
CASSPPDRANEQYF
TGTGCCAGCAGCCCCCCCGACAGGGCCAACGAGCAGTACTTC
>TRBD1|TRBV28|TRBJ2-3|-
CASSLRGRGIDTQYF
TGTGCCAGCAGTTTAAGGGGGCGAGGGATTGATACGCAGTATTTT
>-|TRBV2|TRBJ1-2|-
CASSEGTGPYGYTF
TGTGCCAGCAGTGAAGGCACGGGCCCCTATGGCTACACCTTC
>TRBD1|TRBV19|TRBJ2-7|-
CASSDRDRGVGPSYEQYF
TGTGCCAGTAGTGACCGGGACAGGGGGGTCGGGCCCTCCTACGAGCAGTACTTC
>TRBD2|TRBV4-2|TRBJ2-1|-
CASSQDPGLAGRVEQFF
TGTGCCAGCAGCCAAGATCCCGGACTAGCGGGGAGGGTTGAGCAGTTCTTC
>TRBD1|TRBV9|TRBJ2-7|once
CASSLRTGNYEQYF
TGTGCCAGCAGCCTCCGGACAGGGAACTACGAGCAGTACTTC
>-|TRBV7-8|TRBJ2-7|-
CASSLSASTYEQYF
TGTGCCAGCAGCTTATCTGCCAGTACCTACGAGCAGTACTTC
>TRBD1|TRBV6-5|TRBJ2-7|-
CASSYSGTGVYEQYF
TGTGCCAGCAGTTACTCCGGGACAGGGGTCTACGAGCAGTACTTC
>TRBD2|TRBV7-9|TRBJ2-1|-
CACTLAGGRDEQFF
TGTGCCTGCACCTTAGCGGGGGGACGTGATGAGCAGTTCTTC
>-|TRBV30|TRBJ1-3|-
CAWSGTATGNTIYF
TGTGCCTGGAGTGGTACTGCTACTGGAAACACCATATATTTT
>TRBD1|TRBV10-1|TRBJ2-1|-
CASSVDRVKNEQFF
TGCGCCAGCAGTGTGGACAGGGTGAAAAATGAGCAGTTCTTC
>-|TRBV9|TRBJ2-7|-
CASSVGPGIRGALSDEQYF
TGTGCCAGCAGCGTAGGTCCGGGGATCCGAGGGGCGCTTTCCGACGAGCAGTACTTC
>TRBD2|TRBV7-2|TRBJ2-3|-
CASSFSGASTDTQYF
TGTGCCAGCAGCTTTAGCGGGGCGAGCACAGATACGCAGTATTTT
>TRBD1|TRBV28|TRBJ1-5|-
CATDRGNQPQHF
TGTGCCACGGACAGGGGCAATCAGCCCCAGCATTTT
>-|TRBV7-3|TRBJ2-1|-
CASSINGANYNEQFF
TGTGCCAGCAGCATCAACGGGGCTAATTACAATGAGCAGTTCTTC
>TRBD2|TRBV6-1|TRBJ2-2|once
CASSEGGLAGGPITGELFF
TGTGCCAGCAGTGAGGGAGGACTAGCGGGAGGCCCGATCACCGGGGAGCTGTTTTTT
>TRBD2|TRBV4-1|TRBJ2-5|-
CASSQVPSTLAGGETQYF
TGCGCCAGCAGCCAAGTCCCCAGTACACTAGCGGGGGGTGAGACCCAGTACTTC
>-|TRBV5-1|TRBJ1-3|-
CASRPTTYSGNTIYF
TGCGCCAGCAGACCGACAACTTACTCTGGAAACACCATATATTTT
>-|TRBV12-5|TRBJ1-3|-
CASGFLQKKLEVSGNTIYF
TGTGCTAGTGGTTTCCTTCAGAAGAAATTAGAGGTCTCTGGAAACACCATATATTTT
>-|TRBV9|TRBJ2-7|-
CASSGGLDFYEQYF
TGTGCCAGCAGCGGGGGTCTGGATTTCTACGAGCAGTACTTC
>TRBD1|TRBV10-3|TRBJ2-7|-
CAITQGQGRPYEQYF
TGTGCCATCACCCAGGGACAGGGGCGACCCTACGAGCAGTACTTC